This T cell receptor beta chain derives from a study of Ad26.COV2.S vaccination and SARS-CoV-2 variants. This clone was recorded many times. Sequencing used immunoSEQ multiplex PCR; TCRdb keeps in-frame clones, though not all of them. The table lists about 470,000 clones, about nine tenths of them singletons. This CDR3 is built from 16 residues. The V and J ends lost 3 bases and 4 bases, in that order; junction bases with no gene match: 6. Germline CDR1 is MNHEY and CDR2 is SVGAGI. Described treatment: around 19 received Ad26.COV2.S at low or high dose, single or two shots; several received placebo; per-sample allocation not given. Day 63 following the first vaccine or placebo injection was when the samples were taken. In Boston, the donor was an adult between 18-55 years of age.

The origin of this receptor is a person between 18 and 65 years old who received the Ad26.COV2.S COVID-19 vaccine or a placebo. Sequencing used peripheral blood, obtained in a trial of Ad26.COV2.S vaccine versus placebo. This chain joins TRBV6-5 and TRBJ2-2; TRBD1 matches at 9 bases. This CDR3 is CASSYMPGQGTGELFF. The DNA for the CDR3 is TGTGCCAGCAGTTATATGCCGGGACAGGGCACCGGGGAGCTGTTTTTT.